This entry lists 24 T cell receptor beta chains sequenced from one sample in a study of response to subunit inactivated influenza vaccine. One entry per CDR3 protein results from TCRdb running MiXCR on the RT-PCR reads. This sample has around 540,000 distinct CDR3 sequences, with 12% found just once. Sample: PBMCs from blood, taken on the day of vaccination. The receptors stem from a middle-aged man who received an inactivated influenza vaccine.

This clonotype was detected a few times. This sequence joins TRBV9 and TRBJ2-5, with D possibly matching TRBD2 (6 bases). The CDR3 sequence is 15 residues long. Trimming stripped 0 bases from V and 9 bases from J, with 18 bases between. The germline gives CDR1 SGDLS, CDR2 YYNGEE. The CDR3 DNA reads as TGTGCCAGCAGCGTAGTAGGAGCGGCCTGGGGGGCCCAGTACTTC. It yields the protein CASSVVGAAWGAQYF.

This clonotype was observed a few times. V gene TRBV28 combines with J gene TRBJ1-1; 9 bases align to TRBD1. The trim removed 5 bases at V and 5 bases at J, leaving 12 bases unmatched. Germline CDR1 and CDR2: MDHEN and SYDVKM. The CDR3 is made up of 16 amino acids. The CDR3 spells CASSPTTRDRETEAFF. CDR3 nucleotides: TGTGCCAGCAGTCCAACAACCCGGGACAGGGAAACTGAAGCTTTCTTT. The complete variable domain, with remaining parts taken from reference TRBV28 and TRBJ1-1, reads DVKVTQSSRYLVKRTGEKVFLECVQDMDHENMFWYRQDPGLGLRLIYFSYDVKMKEKGDIPEGYSVSREKKERFSLILESASTNQTSMYLCASSPTTRDRETEAFFGQGTRLTVV.

The chain is built from TRBV9 and TRBJ2-6; D call uncertain. Germline lookup yields CDR1 SGDLS and CDR2 YYNGEE. This CDR3 is 16 amino acids long. V was clipped by 3 bases and J by 0 bases, with 10 bases between them. For the CDR3, the DNA is TGTGCCAGCAGCGCCAAGATAAACTCTGGGGCCAACGTCCTGACTTTC. Translation: CASSAKINSGANVLTF. The whole variable domain, remainder taken from reference TRBV9 and TRBJ2-6, is DSGVTQTPKHLITATGQRVTLRCSPRSGDLSVYWYQQSLDQGLQFLIQYYNGEERAKGNILERFSAQQFPDLHSELNLSSLELGDSALYFCASSAKINSGANVLTFGAGSRLTVL.

This sequence joins TRBV27 and TRBJ2-3; D remains unclear. The germline CDR1 and CDR2 sequences are MNHEY and SMNVEV (reference sequence). This CDR3 is built from 13 residues. The V and J ends lost 5 bases and 6 bases respectively, with 12 bases between them. CDR3 nucleotides: TGTGCCAGCAGTCCCCTTAGGCCGGATACGCAGTATTTT. Translated, it gives CASSPLRPDTQYF.

CDR3 sequence reads: CASSEQGTGGANVLTF. The CDR3 DNA reads TGTGCCAGCAGCGAACAGGGAACGGGGGGGGCCAACGTCCTGACTTTC. The chain combines TRBV5-6 with TRBJ2-6, with D perhaps matching TRBD1 (6 bases). The germline V gene encodes CDR1 SGHDT and CDR2 YYEEEE. CDR3 length: 16 residues. Between the trimmed V and J ends, which lost 4 bases and 4 bases, there was a span of 15 bases.

The rearrangement joins TRBV7-9 to TRBJ2-7; D is undetermined. The CDR3 length is 11 residues. V dropped 5 bases and J dropped 5 bases, with 7 bases sitting between them. Germline V gene sequence: CDR1 SEHNR, CDR2 FQNEAQ (reference sequence). The CDR3 bases are TGTGCCAGCAGCGTCTATGACGAGCAGTACTTC. Amino acids: CASSVYDEQYF.

This clonotype was seen only a few times. The genes are TRBV4-2 and TRBJ2-3; a weak D match, TRBD2 (6 bases). CDR3 length: 18 residues. V shed 0 bases and J shed 1 base, with 17 bases lying between them. The germline CDR1 and CDR2 sequences are LGHNA and YNFKEQ. Here the CDR3 DNA reads TGTGCCAGCAGCCAAGAAGGGAACGGAGGGTCTGGCACAGATACGCAGTATTTT. Translated: CASSQEGNGGSGTDTQYF.

The chain links TRBV7-9 to TRBJ2-3; 14 bases are a match to TRBD2. Germline CDR1 SEHNR, CDR2 FQNEAQ (reference sequence). The CDR3 is 17 residues long. The V gene end was trimmed by 1 base and the J gene end by 5 bases; junction bases not matched to a gene: 5. CDR3 bases: TGTGCCAGCAGCTTAGGGGGACTAGCGGGAGCTGGAGATACGCAGTATTTT. Its protein product is CASSLGGLAGAGDTQYF.

Only a few counts were recorded for this clonotype. The V gene is TRBV5-6, the J gene TRBJ1-3; TRBD1 aligns across 8 bases. Germline trimming cut 4 bases from V and 0 bases from J; bases unmatched to any gene: 6. CDR1 is SGHDT, CDR2 YYEEEE, per germline. This CDR3 spans 16 amino acids. The CDR3 DNA sequence: TGTGCCAGCAGCATCTTGGACAGGGCCTCTGGAAACACCATATATTTT. Translating gives CASSILDRASGNTIYF.

The rearrangement joins TRBV5-1 to TRBJ1-5; 9 positions match TRBD1. Germline CDR1 SGHRS, CDR2 YFSETQ. The CDR3 sequence is 15 residues long. V shed 4 bases and J 6 bases; nucleotides not matched to a gene: 8. The CDR3 DNA reads as TGCGCCAGCAGCCCCGGGACAGGGTACGGTCAGCCCCAGCATTTT. As protein: CASSPGTGYGQPQHF.

This clonotype was recorded a few times. The chain couples TRBV24-1 to TRBJ1-5; D is undetermined. V gave up 7 bases and J gave up 3 bases, with 6 bases separating them. Germline CDR1 and CDR2: KGHDR and SFDVKD. The CDR3 has 12 amino acids. The CDR3 sequence is CATSQDNQPQHF. DNA for the CDR3: TGTGCCACCAGCCAGGACAATCAGCCCCAGCATTTT.

The chain has TRBV5-1 and TRBJ2-3; 7 nucleotides align to TRBD2. Trimming removed 2 bases from V and 0 bases from J; junction bases left unmatched: 9. The CDR3 length is 17 residues. CDR1 and CDR2 from the germline V gene are SGHRS and YFSETQ. The CDR3 bases are TGCGCCAGCAGCTTCTCCCCGCGGGGAGGGAGCACAGATACGCAGTATTTT. This sequence encodes CASSFSPRGGSTDTQYF.

The chain employs TRBV6-5 and TRBJ1-4, with unresolved D. CDR1 is MNHEY and CDR2 is SVGAGI in the germline V gene. This CDR3 is 12 amino acids long. The germline V and J ends were trimmed by 6 bases and 0 bases, with 2 bases remaining between them. DNA for the CDR3: TGTGCCAGCAGATCAACTAATGAAAAACTGTTTTTT. It encodes CASRSTNEKLFF.

The genes are TRBV18 and TRBJ2-7; no firm D call. The germline V gene encodes CDR1 KGHSH and CDR2 LQKENI. V was pared by 2 bases and J by 5 bases, with 10 bases between. The CDR3 totals 13 residues. The CDR3 here is CASSPTVPNEQYF. The CDR3 DNA reads TGTGCCAGCTCACCAACGGTCCCAAACGAGCAGTACTTC. The whole variable domain, remainder taken from reference TRBV18 and TRBJ2-7, is NAGVMQNPRHLVRRRGQEARLRCSPMKGHSHVYWYRQLPEEGLKFMVYLQKENIIDESGMPKERFSAEFPKEGPSILRIQQVVRGDSAAYFCASSPTVPNEQYFGPGTRLTVT.

The chain links TRBV5-1 to TRBJ1-1, with D perhaps matching TRBD1 (5 bases). The CDR3 loop spans 16 amino acids. Germline V gene lookup returns CDR1 SGHRS and CDR2 YFSETQ. V dropped 0 bases and J dropped 5 bases, with 17 bases sitting between them. The CDR3 spells CASSLAQGWRRTEAFF. For the CDR3, the DNA is TGCGCCAGCAGCTTGGCGCAGGGCTGGCGGAGGACTGAAGCTTTCTTT.

The table lists this clonotype with a few counts. This chain uses TRBV11-2 with TRBJ2-1, with a tentative D call TRBD1 (5 bases). Trimming removed 1 base at V and 8 bases at J, with 15 bases between. CDR1 is SGHAT and CDR2 is FQNNGV in the germline V gene. The CDR3 length is 15 residues. CDR3 sequence reads: CASSLVPGPDDEQFF. The CDR3 DNA sequence: TGTGCCAGCAGCTTAGTCCCAGGGCCGGACGATGAGCAGTTCTTC.

This clonotype appeared a few times. This sequence joins TRBV10-2 and TRBJ2-3; TRBD1 might be the D (5 bases). Germline values: CDR1 WSHSY, CDR2 SAAADI. V lost 10 bases and J lost 2, with 16 bases in between. The CDR3 totals 14 residues. The CDR3 loop is CATRDSLSTDTQYF. As DNA, the CDR3 is TGCGCCACCCGAGACAGCCTCTCCACAGATACGCAGTATTTT.

This clonotype was counted ten times or more. The chain uses TRBV12-3 or TRBV12-4 and TRBJ2-3; 10 bases are shared with TRBD2. This CDR3 comprises 14 residues. V lost 3 bases, J lost 3 bases, and 0 bases stayed unmatched. CDR3 amino acids: CASSFSGRTDTQYF. The CDR3 DNA is TGTGCCAGCAGTTTTAGCGGGAGGACAGATACGCAGTATTTT.

This clonotype was seen only a few times. The CDR3 DNA follows: TGTGCCAGCAGACGGGACGGACGTAATAGCAATCAGCCCCAGCATTTT. Translation: CASRRDGRNSNQPQHF. V and J are TRBV6-1 and TRBJ1-5; a possible D gene is TRBD1 (5 bases). The CDR3 length is 16 residues. V was clipped by 6 bases and J by 0 bases, with 15 bases between them. CDR1 MNHNS and CDR2 SASEGT come from the germline V gene.

The rearrangement links TRBV12-3 or TRBV12-4 to TRBJ2-2; TRBD1 matches 9 bases. The CDR3 totals 17 residues. With 3 bases clipped from V and 5 bases from J, the junction kept 10 bases outside the gene matches. In DNA, the CDR3 is TGTGCCAGCAGTTTGTGGTTGGGACAGGGTGTAACCGGGGAGCTGTTTTTT. Translation: CASSLWLGQGVTGELFF.

This clonotype has more than one count but fewer than ten. Here the CDR3 reads CSVDRALSYEQYF. For the CDR3, the DNA is TGCAGTGTCGACCGGGCCCTCTCCTACGAGCAGTACTTC. This chain joins TRBV20-1 and TRBJ2-7; no clear D gene. Germline V gene data show CDR1 as DFQATT and CDR2 as SNEGSKA (reference sequence). V gave up 7 bases and J gave up 0 bases, with 13 bases separating them. CDR3 length: 13 amino acids.

This clonotype was seen repeatedly, ten times or more. This chain connects TRBV4-1 to TRBJ2-7; D gene unclear. Trimming left V 0 bases short and J 6 bases short, with 12 bases between. CDR3 length equals 14 residues. Germline CDR1 reads MGHRA; CDR2 reads YSYEKL. The chain's CDR3 is CASSQDFQLLEQYF. The CDR3 nucleotides read TGCGCCAGCAGCCAAGATTTTCAGCTTCTCGAGCAGTACTTC.

This clonotype came up a few times. The rearrangement uses TRBV11-2 and TRBJ2-3; 10 nucleotides match TRBD2. Germline CDR1 SGHAT, CDR2 FQNNGV. The V segment lost 0 bases and the J segment 6 bases; nucleotides outside the gene matches: 3. This CDR3 comprises 15 residues. DNA of the CDR3: TGTGCCAGCAGCTTAGACATTAGCGGGGGGGATACGCAGTATTTT. Its translation: CASSLDISGGDTQYF.

V is TRBV10-3 and J is TRBJ1-1; D call uncertain. V lost 3 bases, J lost 0 bases, and 5 bases lay in between. Germline V lookup: CDR1 ENHRY, CDR2 SYGVKD. The length of the CDR3 is 13 residues. The CDR3 DNA sequence: TGTGCCATCAGTGAAGGGATGAACACTGAAGCTTTCTTT. Translating gives CAISEGMNTEAFF.